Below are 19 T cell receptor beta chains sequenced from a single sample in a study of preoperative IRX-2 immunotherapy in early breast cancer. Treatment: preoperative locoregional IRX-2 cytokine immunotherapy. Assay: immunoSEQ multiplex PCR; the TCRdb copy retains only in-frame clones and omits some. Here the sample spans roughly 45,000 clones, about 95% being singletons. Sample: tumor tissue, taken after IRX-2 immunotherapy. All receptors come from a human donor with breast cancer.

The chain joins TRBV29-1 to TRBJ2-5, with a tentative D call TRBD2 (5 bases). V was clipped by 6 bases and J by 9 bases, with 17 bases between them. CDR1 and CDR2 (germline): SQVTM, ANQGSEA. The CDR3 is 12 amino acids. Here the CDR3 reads CSVREPIGAQYF. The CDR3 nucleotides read TGCAGCGTACGAGAGCCCATCGGGGCCCAGTACTTC.

For the CDR3, the DNA is TGTGCCAGTAGTATCCGGGACGCCAAAAACATTCAGTACTTC. This codes for CASSIRDAKNIQYF. The chain couples TRBV19 to TRBJ2-4; D possibly uses TRBD1 or TRBD2 (5 bases each). This CDR3 comprises 14 residues. V lost 3 bases to trimming and J lost 1 base, with 7 bases between them. Germline CDR1 LNHDA, CDR2 SQIVND (reference sequence).

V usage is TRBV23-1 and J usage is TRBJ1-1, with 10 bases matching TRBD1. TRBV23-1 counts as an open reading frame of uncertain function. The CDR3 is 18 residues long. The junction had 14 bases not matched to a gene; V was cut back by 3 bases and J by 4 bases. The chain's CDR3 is CASSHPRQGAICGTEAFF. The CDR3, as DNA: TGCGCCAGCAGTCACCCGAGACAGGGGGCAATTTGCGGCACTGAAGCTTTCTTT.

The DNA of the CDR3 is TGTGCCAGCAGCTTAGGGGCGGGACAGGCCTACGAGCAGTACTTC. Its translation: CASSLGAGQAYEQYF. V usage is TRBV11-3 and J usage is TRBJ2-7, with TRBD1 matching 8 bases. Per the germline V gene, CDR1 is SGHNT and CDR2 is YENEEA. With 1 base clipped from V and 2 bases from J, the junction kept 4 bases outside the gene matches. This CDR3 has 15 residues.

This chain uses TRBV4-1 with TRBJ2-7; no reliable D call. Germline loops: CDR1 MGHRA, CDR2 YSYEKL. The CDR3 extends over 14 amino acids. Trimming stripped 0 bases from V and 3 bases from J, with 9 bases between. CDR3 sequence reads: CASSQDPFSYEQYF. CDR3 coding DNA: TGCGCCAGCAGCCAAGATCCTTTCAGCTACGAGCAGTACTTC.

The CDR3 loop reads CSVEDPDRQGEKLFF. The CDR3 DNA reads TGCAGCGTTGAAGATCCCGACAGGCAAGGTGAAAAACTGTTTTTT. V is TRBV29-1 and J is TRBJ1-4, with D tentatively TRBD1 (6 bases). The CDR3 is 15 residues long. V was cut by 0 bases and J by 7 bases, with 15 bases left in between. Germline V gene lookup returns CDR1 SQVTM and CDR2 ANQGSEA.

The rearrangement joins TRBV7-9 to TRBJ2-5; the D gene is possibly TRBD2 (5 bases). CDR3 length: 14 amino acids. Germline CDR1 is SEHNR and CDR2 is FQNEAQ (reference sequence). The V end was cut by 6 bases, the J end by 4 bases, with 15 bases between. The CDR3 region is CASRFGLGGETQYF. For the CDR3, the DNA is TGTGCCAGCAGATTTGGACTCGGAGGAGAGACCCAGTACTTC.

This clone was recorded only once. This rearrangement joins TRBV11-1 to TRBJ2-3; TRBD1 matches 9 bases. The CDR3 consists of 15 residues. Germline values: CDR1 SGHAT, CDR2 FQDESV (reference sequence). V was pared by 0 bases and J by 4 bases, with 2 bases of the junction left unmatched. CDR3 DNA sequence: TGTGCCAGCAGCTTAGCACAGGGGGCCCCAGATACGCAGTATTTT. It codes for CASSLAQGAPDTQYF.

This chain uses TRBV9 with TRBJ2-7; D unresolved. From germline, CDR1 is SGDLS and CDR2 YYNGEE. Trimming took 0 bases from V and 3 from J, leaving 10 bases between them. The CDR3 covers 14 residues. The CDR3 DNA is TGTGCCAGCAGCGTAGACCCCACAATCTACGAGCAGTACTTC. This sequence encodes CASSVDPTIYEQYF. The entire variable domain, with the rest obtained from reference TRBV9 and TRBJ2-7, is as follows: DSGVTQTPKHLITATGQRVTLRCSPRSGDLSVYWYQQSLDQGLQFLIQYYNGEERAKGNILERFSAQQFPDLHSELNLSSLELGDSALYFCASSVDPTIYEQYFGPGTRLTVT.

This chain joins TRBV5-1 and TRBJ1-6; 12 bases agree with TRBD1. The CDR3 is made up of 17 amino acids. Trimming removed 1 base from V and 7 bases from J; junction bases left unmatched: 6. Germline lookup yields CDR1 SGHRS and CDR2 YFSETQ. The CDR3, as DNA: TGCGCCAGCAGCTTGTATGGGACAGGGGGCTGGAATTCACCCCTCCACTTT. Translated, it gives CASSLYGTGGWNSPLHF.

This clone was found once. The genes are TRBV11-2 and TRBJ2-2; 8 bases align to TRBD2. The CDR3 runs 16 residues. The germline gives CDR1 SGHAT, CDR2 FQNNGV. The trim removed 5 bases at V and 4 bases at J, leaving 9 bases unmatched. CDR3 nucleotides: TGTGCCAGCAGCCAATCGGGGGGGCCGCGCACCGGGGAGCTGTTTTTT. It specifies CASSQSGGPRTGELFF.

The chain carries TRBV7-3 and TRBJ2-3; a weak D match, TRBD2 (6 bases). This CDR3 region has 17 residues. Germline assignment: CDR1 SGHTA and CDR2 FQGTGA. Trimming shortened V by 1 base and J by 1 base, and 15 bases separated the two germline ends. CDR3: CASSLNGVASGTDTQYF. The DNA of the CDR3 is TGTGCCAGCAGCTTAAATGGGGTGGCTAGCGGCACAGATACGCAGTATTTT.

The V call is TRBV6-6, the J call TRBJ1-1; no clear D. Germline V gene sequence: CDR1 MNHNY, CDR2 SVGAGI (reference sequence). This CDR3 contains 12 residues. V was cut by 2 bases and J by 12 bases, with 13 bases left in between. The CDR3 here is CASSYPRLVPFF. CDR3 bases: TGTGCCAGCAGTTACCCCAGACTGGTCCCTTTCTTT.

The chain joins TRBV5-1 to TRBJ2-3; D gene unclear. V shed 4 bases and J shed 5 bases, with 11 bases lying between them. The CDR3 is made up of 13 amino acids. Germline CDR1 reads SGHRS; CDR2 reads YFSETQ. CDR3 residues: CASSGIGLDTQYF. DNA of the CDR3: TGCGCCAGCAGCGGGATAGGTTTAGATACGCAGTATTTT.

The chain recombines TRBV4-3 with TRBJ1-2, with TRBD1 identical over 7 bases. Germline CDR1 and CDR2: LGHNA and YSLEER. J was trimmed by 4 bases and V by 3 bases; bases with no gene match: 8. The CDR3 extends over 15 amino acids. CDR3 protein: CASSHFRAGGYGYTF. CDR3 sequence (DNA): TGCGCCAGCAGCCACTTTAGGGCAGGGGGCTATGGCTACACCTTC.

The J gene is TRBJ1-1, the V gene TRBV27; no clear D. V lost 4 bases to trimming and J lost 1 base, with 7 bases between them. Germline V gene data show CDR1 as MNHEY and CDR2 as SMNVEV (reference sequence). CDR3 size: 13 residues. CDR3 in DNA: TGTGCCAGCAGTTGGACGGGGAACACTGAAGCTTTCTTT. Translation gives CASSWTGNTEAFF.

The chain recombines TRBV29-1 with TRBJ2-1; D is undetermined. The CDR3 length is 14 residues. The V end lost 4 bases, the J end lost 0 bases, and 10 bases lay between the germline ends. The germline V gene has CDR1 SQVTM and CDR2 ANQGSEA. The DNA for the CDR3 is TGCAGCGTTGTCGATCTGAGCTCCTACAATGAGCAGTTCTTC. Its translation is CSVVDLSSYNEQFF.

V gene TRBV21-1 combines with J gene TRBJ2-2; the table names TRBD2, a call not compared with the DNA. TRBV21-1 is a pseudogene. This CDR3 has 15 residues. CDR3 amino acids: CASPSAGGPAGELFF. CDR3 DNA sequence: TGTGCCAGCCCATCAGCGGGAGGGCCCGCCGGGGAGCTGTTTTTT.

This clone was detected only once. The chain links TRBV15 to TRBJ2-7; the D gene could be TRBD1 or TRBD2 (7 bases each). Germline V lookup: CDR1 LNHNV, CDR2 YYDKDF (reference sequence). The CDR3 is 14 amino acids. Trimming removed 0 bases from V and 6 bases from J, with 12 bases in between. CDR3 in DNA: TGTGCCACCAGCAGAGATCAGGGGGAGGGCGAGCAGTACTTC. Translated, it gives CATSRDQGEGEQYF.